One and the same sample provided the 4 T cell receptor beta chains below, sequenced in a study of T cell repertoires in cytomegalovirus infection. TCRdb re-analysed the reads in MiXCR, keeping a single row per CDR3 protein. There are about 260,000 distinct CDR3 sequences in the sample; approximately 9% occur only once, and about 15% lies in the top ten. Source material: PBMCs. These receptors came from a human donor in good health (CMV status not recorded). Some clones in this sample may be carry-over from other donors' samples.

The sample holds many counts of this clonotype. The V gene is TRBV7-3, the J gene TRBJ2-5, with TRBD2 matching 11 bases. CDR1 is SGHTA and CDR2 is FQGTGA in the germline V gene. Trimming at V came to 5 bases and at J to 5 bases, leaving 7 bases not matched to a gene. CDR3 length: 15 residues. Written as DNA, the CDR3 is TGTGCCAGCAGCCAAAGACTAGCGGGGAGGGAGACCCAGTACTTC. It specifies CASSQRLAGRETQYF.

This clonotype was seen at least ten times. The chain couples TRBV7-6 to TRBJ1-3, with 7 nucleotides matching TRBD1. CDR1 and CDR2 from the germline V gene are SGHVS and FNYEAQ. V was clipped by 7 bases and J by 0 bases; unmatched bases: 3. CDR3 size: 14 residues. CDR3: CASTQGGSGNTIYF. In DNA form, the CDR3 reads TGTGCCAGCACTCAGGGGGGCTCTGGAAACACCATATATTTT.

This clonotype was seen more than once but under ten times. This chain connects TRBV7-2 to TRBJ1-4, with TRBD1 matching 10 bases. Trimming removed 5 bases from V and 6 bases from J; junction bases left unmatched: 3. CDR1 is SGHTA and CDR2 is FQGNSA in the germline V gene. CDR3 size: 14 residues. The CDR3 DNA sequence: TGTGCCAGCAGCCGGGACAGGGGCGATGAAAAACTGTTTTTT. This translates into CASSRDRGDEKLFF.

This clonotype occurred many times. The chain has TRBV6-2 or TRBV6-3 and TRBJ1-2; TRBD1 might be the D (5 bases). Looked up from germline, CDR1 is MNHEY and CDR2 is SVGEGT. V gave up 0 bases and J gave up 2 bases, with 13 bases separating them. The CDR3 is 16 amino acids. This CDR3 is CASSYSRLPGNYGYTF. The DNA of the CDR3 is TGTGCCAGCAGTTACTCGAGATTGCCAGGGAACTATGGCTACACCTTC.